This TCR beta chain appears in the sequencing data of a study of Ad26.COV2.S vaccination and SARS-CoV-2 variants. With regard to this clone: Its antigen is not known.

Some clones are missing from TCRdb's copy, which holds only in-frame ones; the method was immunoSEQ multiplex PCR. The repertoire holds roughly 100,000 clones, around three quarters seen once, with approximately 15% in the top ten. Study conclusions and caveats: Vaccinated individuals (as opposed to placebo recipients) had higher spike-specific TCR breadth.

V dropped 4 bases and J dropped 5 bases, with 15 bases sitting between them. Germline V CDR1 and CDR2: SGDLS, YYNGEE. The CDR3 covers 15 residues. The rearrangement links TRBV9 to TRBJ2-2; the D gene is possibly TRBD2 (5 bases). The specimen comprised peripheral blood, sampled after recovery from COVID-19. The TCR comes from a human donor who had recovered from COVID-19. The CDR3 reads CASSPRLLVTGELFF. Here the CDR3 DNA reads TGTGCCAGCAGCCCAAGATTACTAGTAACCGGGGAGCTGTTTTTT.